This note documents a single T cell receptor beta chain sequence. This sample was included in a study of blood T cells in healthy people across ages. The CDR3 contains 17 residues. The V gene's germline CDR1 is LGHDT and CDR2 YNNKEL (reference sequence). Together with a sample-barcoded 5' primer, a J-beta primer mix was included in a second PCR lasting roughly 6 to 12 cycles. From the 5' RACE reads, TCRdb called clonotypes with MiXCR, one entry per CDR3 protein. Of approximately 900,000 distinct CDR3 sequences listed, 29% were seen once; the top ten hold roughly a tenth. The same sample was also used in a study of T cells of mothers and their children.

Sequences were obtained from blood. This TCR was sampled from a middle-aged woman in good health. The V and J genes are TRBV3-1 and TRBJ2-1; maybe TRBD2 (6 bases). TRBJ2-7 matches the DNA end more closely, so the J call is doubtful. The CDR3, as DNA: TGTGCCAGCAGCCAAGGTGACGGGGGTCGCTCCTACAATGAGCAGTACTTC. It codes for CASSQGDGGRSYNEQYF.